The clone carrying this T cell receptor (beta chain) was recorded only once. As yet, its antigen is unknown. The data belong to a study of graft-versus-host responses after intestinal transplantation. The study, taken as a whole, reports: Allografts carried high graft-versus-host to host-versus-graft clonal ratios in patients having graft-donor T cell macrochimerism. Recipient marrow showed GvH clones, some seen first in ileum or blood.

Generated by immunoSEQ multiplex PCR, the TCRdb table keeps only in-frame clones and is missing some. The sample gives about 94,000 clones, 91% of which show up once; 0.5% is in the top ten. Germline V gene data show CDR1 as SGHRS and CDR2 as YFSETQ. The germline V and J ends were trimmed by 0 bases and 2 bases, with 6 bases remaining between them. The CDR3 extends over 13 amino acids. Sequencing used unstimulated CD8+ T cells sorted from spleen or lymph node cells, obtained before intestinal transplant. The source of this sequence is a human donor who received an intestinal transplant. This chain links TRBV5-1 with TRBJ2-7; the D is unclear. CDR3 sequence (DNA): TGCGCCAGCAGCTTGGGCAGGCCCTACGAGCAGTACTTC. Its translation is CASSLGRPYEQYF.